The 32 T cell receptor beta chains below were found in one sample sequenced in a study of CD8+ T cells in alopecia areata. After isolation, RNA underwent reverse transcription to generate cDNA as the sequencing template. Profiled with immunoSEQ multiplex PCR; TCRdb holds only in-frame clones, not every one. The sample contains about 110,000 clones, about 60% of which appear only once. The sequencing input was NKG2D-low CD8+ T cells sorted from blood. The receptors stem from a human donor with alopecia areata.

As DNA, the CDR3 is TGCAGCGTTGAGGGGGTGGGTGAGAACAGGGGCATCACTGAAGCTTTCTTT. This codes for CSVEGVGENRGITEAFF. The chain joins TRBV29-1 to TRBJ1-1, with 7 bases lining up with TRBD1. This CDR3 has 17 amino acids. In germline, CDR1 is SQVTM, CDR2 ANQGSEA. With V trimmed by 3 bases and J by 4 bases, 17 bases remained unmatched.

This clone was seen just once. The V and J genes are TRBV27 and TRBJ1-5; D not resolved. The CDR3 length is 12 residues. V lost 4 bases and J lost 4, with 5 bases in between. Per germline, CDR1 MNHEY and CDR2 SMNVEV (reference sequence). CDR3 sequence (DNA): TGTGCCAGCAGTTCGATAAATCAGCCCCAGCATTTT. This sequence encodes CASSSINQPQHF.

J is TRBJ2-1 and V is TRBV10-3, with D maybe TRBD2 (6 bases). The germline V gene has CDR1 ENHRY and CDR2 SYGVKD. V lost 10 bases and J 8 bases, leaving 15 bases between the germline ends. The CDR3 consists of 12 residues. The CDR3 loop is CATGEVSHEQFF. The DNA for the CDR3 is TGTGCCACCGGGGAGGTTTCGCATGAGCAGTTCTTC.

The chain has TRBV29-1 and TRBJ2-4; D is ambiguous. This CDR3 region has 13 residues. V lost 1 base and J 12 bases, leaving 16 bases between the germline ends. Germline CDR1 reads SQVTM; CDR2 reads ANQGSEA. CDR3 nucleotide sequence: TGCAGCGTTGAAGTCGGAGAGATACACGCTCAGTACTTC. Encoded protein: CSVEVGEIHAQYF.

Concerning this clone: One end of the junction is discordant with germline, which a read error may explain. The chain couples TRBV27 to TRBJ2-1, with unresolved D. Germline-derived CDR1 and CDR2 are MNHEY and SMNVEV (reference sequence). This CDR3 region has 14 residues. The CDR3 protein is CASSLTGSRHPSLF. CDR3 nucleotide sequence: TGTGCCAGCAGTTTAACGGGTTCCAGGCACCCCAGCCTCTTC.

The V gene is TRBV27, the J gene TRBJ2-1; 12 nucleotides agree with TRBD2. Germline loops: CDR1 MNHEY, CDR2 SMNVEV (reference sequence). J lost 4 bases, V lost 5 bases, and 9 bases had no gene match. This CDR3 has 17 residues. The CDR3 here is CASSPTGTSGPYNEQFF. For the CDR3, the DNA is TGTGCCAGCAGTCCCACCGGGACTAGCGGGCCTTACAATGAGCAGTTCTTC.

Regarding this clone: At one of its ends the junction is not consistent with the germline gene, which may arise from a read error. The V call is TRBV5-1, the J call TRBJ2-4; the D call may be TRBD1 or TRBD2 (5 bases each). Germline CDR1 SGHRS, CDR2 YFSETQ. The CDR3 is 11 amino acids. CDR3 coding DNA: TGCGCCAGCAGCTTTGGGGGAATTCGTCACTTC. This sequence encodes CASSFGGIRHF.

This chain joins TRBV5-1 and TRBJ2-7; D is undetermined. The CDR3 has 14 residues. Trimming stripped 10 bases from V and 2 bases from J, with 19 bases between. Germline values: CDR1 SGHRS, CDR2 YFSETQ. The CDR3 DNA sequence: TGCGCCGAATATCAGGCACGAAAACCCTACGAGCAGTACTTC. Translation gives CAEYQARKPYEQYF.

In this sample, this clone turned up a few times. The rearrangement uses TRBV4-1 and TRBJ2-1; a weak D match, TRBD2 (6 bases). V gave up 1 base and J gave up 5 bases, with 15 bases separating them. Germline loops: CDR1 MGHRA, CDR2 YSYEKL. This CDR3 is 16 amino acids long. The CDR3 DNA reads TGCGCCAGCAGCCAAGGGGTCTCGGGGGATAACAATGAGCAGTTCTTC. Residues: CASSQGVSGDNNEQFF.

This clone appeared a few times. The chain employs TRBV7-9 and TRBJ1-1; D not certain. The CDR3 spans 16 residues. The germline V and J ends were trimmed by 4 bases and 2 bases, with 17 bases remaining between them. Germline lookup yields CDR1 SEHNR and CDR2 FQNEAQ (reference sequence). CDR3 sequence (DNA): TGTGCCAGCAGCTCAGTAAGGGAAAAACTCAACACTGAAGCTTTCTTT. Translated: CASSSVREKLNTEAFF.

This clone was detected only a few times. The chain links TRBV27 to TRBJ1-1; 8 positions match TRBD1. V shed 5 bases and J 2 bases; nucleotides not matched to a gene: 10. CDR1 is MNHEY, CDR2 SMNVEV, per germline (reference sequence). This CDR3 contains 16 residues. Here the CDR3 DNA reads TGTGCCAGCAGTAAACTGGACAGGGAAGGCAACACTGAAGCTTTCTTT. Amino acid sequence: CASSKLDREGNTEAFF.

CDR3 nucleotides: TGTGCCAGCAGATCGATTGCGGACGAGCAGTACTTC. This gives the protein CASRSIADEQYF. The chain is built from TRBV5-4 and TRBJ2-7, with D unresolved. Germline CDR1 reads SGHNT; CDR2 reads YYREEE (reference sequence). Trimming left V 5 bases short and J 5 bases short, with 11 bases between. This CDR3 has 12 amino acids.

This CDR3 is CATAGIGTSSSEQYF. CDR3 coding DNA: TGTGCCACCGCAGGCATCGGGACTAGTTCTTCCGAGCAGTACTTC. The V and J genes are TRBV6-5 and TRBJ2-7; the match to TRBD2 covers 8 bases. The junction had 17 bases not matched to a gene; V was cut back by 10 bases and J by 6 bases. In germline, CDR1 is MNHEY, CDR2 SVGAGI. CDR3 length: 15 residues.

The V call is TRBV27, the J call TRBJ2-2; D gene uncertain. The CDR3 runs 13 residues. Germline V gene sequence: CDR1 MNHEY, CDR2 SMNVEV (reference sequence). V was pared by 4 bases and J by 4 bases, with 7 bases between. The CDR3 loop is CASSSPSTGELFF. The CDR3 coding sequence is TGTGCCAGCAGTTCCCCGAGCACCGGGGAGCTGTTTTTT.

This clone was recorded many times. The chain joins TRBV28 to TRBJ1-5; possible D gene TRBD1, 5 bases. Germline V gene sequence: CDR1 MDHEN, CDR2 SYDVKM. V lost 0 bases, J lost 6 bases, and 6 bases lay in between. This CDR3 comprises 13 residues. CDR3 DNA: TGTGCCAGCAGTTTATGGAGGGGTCAGCCCCAGCATTTT. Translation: CASSLWRGQPQHF.

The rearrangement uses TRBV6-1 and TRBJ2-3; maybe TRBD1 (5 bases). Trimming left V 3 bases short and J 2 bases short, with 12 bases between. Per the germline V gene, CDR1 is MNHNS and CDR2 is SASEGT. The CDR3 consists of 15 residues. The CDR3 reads CASSDGEGDTDTQYF. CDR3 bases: TGTGCCAGCAGTGATGGAGAAGGGGACACAGATACGCAGTATTTT.

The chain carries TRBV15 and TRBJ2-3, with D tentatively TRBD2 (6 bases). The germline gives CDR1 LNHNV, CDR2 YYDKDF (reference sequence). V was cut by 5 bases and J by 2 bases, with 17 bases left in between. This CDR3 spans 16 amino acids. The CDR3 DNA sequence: TGTGCCACCAGCCCTTCCGCCGGGACTGCCACAGATACGCAGTATTTT. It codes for CATSPSAGTATDTQYF. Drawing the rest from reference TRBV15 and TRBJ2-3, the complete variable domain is DAMVIQNPRYQVTQFGKPVTLSCSQTLNHNVMYWYQQKSSQAPKLLFHYYDKDFNNEADTPDNFQSRRPNTSFCFLDIRSPGLGDTAMYLCATSPSAGTATDTQYFGPGTRLTVL.

The CDR3 coding sequence is TGTGCCAGCCCTAAGGACAGGGCGCCCACAGATACGCAGTATTTT. Translated, it gives CASPKDRAPTDTQYF. The chain recombines TRBV2 with TRBJ2-3; 8 nucleotides line up with TRBD1. The CDR3 length is 15 residues. Losses at the gene ends were 8 bases for V and 2 bases for J; bases not matched to a gene: 9. Germline V lookup: CDR1 SNHLY, CDR2 FYNNEI.

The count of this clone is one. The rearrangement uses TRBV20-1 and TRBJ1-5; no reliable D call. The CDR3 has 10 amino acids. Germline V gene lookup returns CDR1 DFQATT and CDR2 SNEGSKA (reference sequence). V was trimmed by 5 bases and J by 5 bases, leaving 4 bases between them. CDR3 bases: TGCAGTGCTCGGGATCAGCCCCAGCATTTT. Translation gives CSARDQPQHF.

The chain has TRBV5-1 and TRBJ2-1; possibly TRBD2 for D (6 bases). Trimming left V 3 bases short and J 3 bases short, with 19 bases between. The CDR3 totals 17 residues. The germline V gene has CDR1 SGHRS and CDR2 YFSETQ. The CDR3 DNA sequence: TGCGCCAGCAGCTCCTCCATCGTAGCGGAATACTACAATGAGCAGTTCTTC. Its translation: CASSSSIVAEYYNEQFF.

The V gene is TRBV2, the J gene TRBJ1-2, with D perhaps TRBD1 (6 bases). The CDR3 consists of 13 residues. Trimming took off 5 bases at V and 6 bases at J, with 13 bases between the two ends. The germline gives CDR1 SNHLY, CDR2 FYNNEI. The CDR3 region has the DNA TGTGCCAGCAGTACCGAGAGGGGGGATGGCTACACCTTC. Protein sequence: CASSTERGDGYTF.

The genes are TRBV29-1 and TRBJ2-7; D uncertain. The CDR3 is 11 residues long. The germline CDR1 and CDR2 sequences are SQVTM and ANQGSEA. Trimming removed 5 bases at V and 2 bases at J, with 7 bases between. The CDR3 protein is CSVSEPYEQYF. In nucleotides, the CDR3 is TGCAGCGTTTCCGAGCCCTACGAGCAGTACTTC.

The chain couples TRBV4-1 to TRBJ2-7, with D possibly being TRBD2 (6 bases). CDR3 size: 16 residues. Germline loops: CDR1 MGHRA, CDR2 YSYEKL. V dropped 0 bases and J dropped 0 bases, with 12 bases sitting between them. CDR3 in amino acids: CASSQDTSRSSYEQYF. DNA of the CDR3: TGCGCCAGCAGCCAAGATACTAGCAGAAGCTCCTACGAGCAGTACTTC.

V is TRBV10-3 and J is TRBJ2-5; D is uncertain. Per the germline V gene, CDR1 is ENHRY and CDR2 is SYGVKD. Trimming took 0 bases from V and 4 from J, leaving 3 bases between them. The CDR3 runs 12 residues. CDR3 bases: TGTGCCATCAGTGAGTCGACAGAGACCCAGTACTTC. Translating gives CAISESTETQYF.

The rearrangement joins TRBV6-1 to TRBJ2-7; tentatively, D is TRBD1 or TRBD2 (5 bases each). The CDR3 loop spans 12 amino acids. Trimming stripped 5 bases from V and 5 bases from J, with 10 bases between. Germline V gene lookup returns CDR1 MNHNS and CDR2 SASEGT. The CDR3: CASSPRGNEQYF. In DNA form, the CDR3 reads TGTGCCAGCAGTCCTCGGGGCAACGAGCAGTACTTC.

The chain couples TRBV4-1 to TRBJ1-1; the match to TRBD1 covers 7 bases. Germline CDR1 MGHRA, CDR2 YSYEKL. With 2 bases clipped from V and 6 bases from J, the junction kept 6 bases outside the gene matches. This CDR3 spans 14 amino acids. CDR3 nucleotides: TGCGCCAGCAGCCAAAGACAGGGTAAGGCTGAAGCTTTCTTT. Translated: CASSQRQGKAEAFF.

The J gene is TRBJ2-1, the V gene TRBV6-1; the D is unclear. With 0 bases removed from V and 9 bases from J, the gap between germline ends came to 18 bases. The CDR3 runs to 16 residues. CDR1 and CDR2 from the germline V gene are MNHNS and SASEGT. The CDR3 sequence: CASSEAPGPSSSEQFF. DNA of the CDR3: TGTGCCAGCAGTGAAGCGCCGGGCCCCTCTTCGAGTGAGCAGTTCTTC.

Here the CDR3 reads CAWSGGQGFAQPQHF. DNA of the CDR3: TGTGCCTGGAGTGGGGGACAGGGTTTCGCCCAGCCCCAGCATTTT. V is TRBV30 and J is TRBJ1-5; 9 bases match TRBD1. The CDR3 runs to 15 residues. Germline CDR1 GTSNPN, CDR2 SVGIG (reference sequence). The junction had 8 bases not matched to a gene; V was cut back by 1 base and J by 7 bases. The whole variable domain, remainder taken from reference TRBV30 and TRBJ1-5, is SQTIHQWPATLVQPVGSPLSLECTVEGTSNPNLYWYRQAAGRGLQLLFYSVGIGQISSEVPQNLSASRPQDRQFILSSKKLLLSDSGFYLCAWSGGQGFAQPQHFGDGTRLSIL.

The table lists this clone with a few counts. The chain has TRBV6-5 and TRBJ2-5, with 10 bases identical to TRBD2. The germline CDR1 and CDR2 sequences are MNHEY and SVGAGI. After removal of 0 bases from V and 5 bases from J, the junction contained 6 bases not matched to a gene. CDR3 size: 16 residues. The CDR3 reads CASSYSSGRAFETQYF. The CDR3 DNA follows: TGTGCCAGCAGTTACTCGAGCGGGAGGGCCTTCGAGACCCAGTACTTC.

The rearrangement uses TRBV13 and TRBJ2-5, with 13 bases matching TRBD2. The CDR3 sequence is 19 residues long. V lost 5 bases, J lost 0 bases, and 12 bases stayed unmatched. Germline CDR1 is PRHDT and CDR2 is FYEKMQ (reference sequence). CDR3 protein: CASSPWTSGSGVYQETQYF. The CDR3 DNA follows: TGTGCCAGCAGCCCTTGGACTAGCGGGAGTGGAGTATACCAAGAGACCCAGTACTTC.

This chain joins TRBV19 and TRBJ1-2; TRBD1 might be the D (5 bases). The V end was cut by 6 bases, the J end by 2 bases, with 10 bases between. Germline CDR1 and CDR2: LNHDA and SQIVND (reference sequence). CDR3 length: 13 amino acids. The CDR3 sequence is CASREDSNYGYTF. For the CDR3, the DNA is TGTGCCAGTAGGGAAGACAGCAACTATGGCTACACCTTC.

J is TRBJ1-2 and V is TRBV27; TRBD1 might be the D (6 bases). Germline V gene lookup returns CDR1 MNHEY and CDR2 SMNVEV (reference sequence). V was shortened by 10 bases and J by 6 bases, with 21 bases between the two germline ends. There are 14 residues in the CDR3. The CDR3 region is CATGGLGANNGYTF. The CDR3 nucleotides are TGTGCCACCGGTGGTTTGGGGGCGAACAATGGCTACACCTTC.